Listed below are T cell receptor beta chains from one sample, sequenced in a study of shared T cell receptors in the human thymus. The assay was immunoSEQ multiplex PCR, and TCRdb's table has in-frame clones only and misses some. The data show approximately 490,000 clones, with around three quarters seen just once and more than 0.01% held by the top ten. This sample was also put to use in a study of human thymus T cells.

The specimen was thymocytes. The receptor source for this set is a boy in the first two years of life with a congenital heart defect. CDR3s include the opening cysteine and the closing phenylalanine or tryptophan. The order of the fields is clone size, J gene, V gene, D gene, CDR3 DNA, CDR3 protein. The D gene is left open where the match is weak. Size is omitted from some rows. Given values are once, few, many or a class for expanded clones.

clone_size: .; j_call: TRBJ1-5; v_call: TRBV28; d_call: .; cdr3_nt: TGTGCCAGCATCACCGGGACTTCCAATCAGCCCCAGCATTTT; cdr3_aa: CASITGTSNQPQHF
clone_size: .; j_call: TRBJ2-5; v_call: TRBV4-3; d_call: TRBD2; cdr3_nt: TGCGCCAGCAGCCAAAAGAGAACACTAGCGGGACCCTGGGAGACCCAGTACTTC; cdr3_aa: CASSQKRTLAGPWETQYF
clone_size: few; j_call: TRBJ2-1; v_call: TRBV29-1; d_call: .; cdr3_nt: TGCAGCGATCATGACAGTAGCTCCTACAATGAGCAGTTCTTC; cdr3_aa: CSDHDSSSYNEQFF
clone_size: once; j_call: TRBJ1-1; v_call: TRBV9; d_call: TRBD1; cdr3_nt: TGTGCCAGCAGCGTAGAGGGGGCACTCACTGAAGCTTTCTTT; cdr3_aa: CASSVEGALTEAFF
clone_size: .; j_call: TRBJ2-2; v_call: TRBV7-9; d_call: TRBD1; cdr3_nt: TGTGCCAGCAGCTTAGGACAGGGGCACGACACCGGGGAGCTGTTTTTT; cdr3_aa: CASSLGQGHDTGELFF
clone_size: .; j_call: TRBJ2-4; v_call: TRBV25-1; d_call: TRBD1; cdr3_nt: TGTGCCAGCAGTGAATGGGACAGGGAGGTTTCCAAAAACATTCAGTACTTC; cdr3_aa: CASSEWDREVSKNIQYF
clone_size: .; j_call: TRBJ2-3; v_call: TRBV10-3; d_call: TRBD2; cdr3_nt: TGTGCCATCAGTCGCGCTAGCGGGGCAAGCACAGATACGCAGTATTTT; cdr3_aa: CAISRASGASTDTQYF
clone_size: .; j_call: TRBJ1-2; v_call: TRBV7-2; d_call: .; cdr3_nt: TGTGCCAGCAGCTGGGGTGGAGGGCGGGGCTATGGCTACACCTTC; cdr3_aa: CASSWGGGRGYGYTF
clone_size: .; j_call: TRBJ2-4; v_call: TRBV5-6; d_call: TRBD2; cdr3_nt: TGTGCCAGCAGCTCAAATGGTTCTAGCGGGAGGGAGGGAAACATTCAGTACTTC; cdr3_aa: CASSSNGSSGREGNIQYF
clone_size: .; j_call: TRBJ2-5; v_call: TRBV15; d_call: .; cdr3_nt: TGTGCCACCAGCAGAGTCCCCCTCAGGGGCGGAGAGACCCAGTACTTC; cdr3_aa: CATSRVPLRGGETQYF
clone_size: few; j_call: TRBJ1-5; v_call: TRBV2; d_call: TRBD1; cdr3_nt: TGTGCCAGCAGTGAAGCCCCACCCGGGACAGACAATCAGCCCCAGCATTTT; cdr3_aa: CASSEAPPGTDNQPQHF
clone_size: .; j_call: TRBJ2-1; v_call: TRBV4-1; d_call: TRBD2; cdr3_nt: TGCGCCAGCAGCCAAGATAGCGGGAGGGCCCAAGTGAAGAACAATGAGCAGTTCTTC; cdr3_aa: CASSQDSGRAQVKNNEQFF
clone_size: few; j_call: TRBJ1-2; v_call: TRBV4-1; d_call: .; cdr3_nt: TGCGCCAGCAGCCATGGGCATGGCTACACCTTC; cdr3_aa: CASSHGHGYTF